This T cell receptor beta chain was sequenced in a study of T-cell memory formation after mild COVID-19. CDR1 and CDR2 (germline): SQVTM, ANQGSEA. The CDR3 length is 11 residues. V shed 4 bases and J shed 3 bases, with 6 bases lying between them. TCRdb itself ran the 5' RACE reads through MiXCR, one entry per CDR3 protein. The repertoire holds 210,000 or so distinct CDR3 sequences, with about 10% as singletons. Concerning this clonotype: The target antigen is unknown.

Study-level results: Clones that contracted clustered mainly in CM and EM if CD4+ and in EMRA if CD8+.

This receptor was taken from a young man who had mild COVID-19 (a few samples of this study predate the infection). Cell type and time point are not known. The J gene is TRBJ1-1, the V gene TRBV29-1; D ambiguous. The sequencing input was PBMCs or a T cell subset sorted from them (not recorded which). CDR3 DNA sequence: TGCAGCGTTGGACGGGACACTGAAGCTTTCTTT. It translates to CSVGRDTEAFF.